The 27 T cell receptor beta chains in this list originate from one sample, sequenced in a study of CD8+CD57+ T cells in acquired aplastic anemia. Investigators profiled TCR beta VDJ and CDR3 from genomic DNA template. TCRdb itself ran the reads through MiXCR, one entry per CDR3 protein. This table has 100,000 to 150,000 distinct CDR3 sequences, 48% appearing once. The sample consisted of sorted CD4+, CD8+, or CD8+CD57+ T cells (not recorded which) from PBMCs. The receptors originated from a human donor in good health, serving as a control.

The J gene is TRBJ2-7, the V gene TRBV12-3 or TRBV12-4, with a tentative D call TRBD1 (6 bases). The CDR3 extends over 13 amino acids. The V gene lost 6 bases and the J gene lost 0 bases, with 9 bases spanning the gap. The CDR3 loop is CASRGAGSYEQYF. The CDR3 DNA follows: TGTGCCAGCAGGGGGGCGGGCTCCTACGAGCAGTACTTC.

The chain employs TRBV11-2 and TRBJ2-7, with a weak D call TRBD2 (6 bases). Germline CDR1 reads SGHAT; CDR2 reads FQNNGV. Trimming took 1 base from V and 3 from J, leaving 13 bases between them. CDR3 length equals 15 residues. The CDR3 reads CASSLGGQTSYEQYF. CDR3 nucleotides: TGTGCCAGCAGCTTAGGAGGGCAGACTAGCTACGAGCAGTACTTC.

This sequence joins TRBV15 and TRBJ2-3; 12 bases line up with TRBD2. The length of the CDR3 is 19 residues. The junction had 11 bases not matched to a gene; V was cut back by 3 bases and J by 1 base. Per germline, CDR1 LNHNV and CDR2 YYDKDF (reference sequence). CDR3 bases: TGTGCCACCAGCAGGCAGGGACTAGCGGGTGCCTTAGGCACAGATACGCAGTATTTT. Translating it yields CATSRQGLAGALGTDTQYF. Combining the CDR3 with reference TRBV15 and TRBJ2-3 gives the whole variable domain DAMVIQNPRYQVTQFGKPVTLSCSQTLNHNVMYWYQQKSSQAPKLLFHYYDKDFNNEADTPDNFQSRRPNTSFCFLDIRSPGLGDTAMYLCATSRQGLAGALGTDTQYFGPGTRLTVL.

V is TRBV20-1 and J is TRBJ2-3, with TRBD2 matching 12 bases. The germline CDR1 and CDR2 sequences are DFQATT and SNEGSKA (reference sequence). The J segment lost 4 bases and the V segment lost 8 bases, leaving 7 bases of the junction unmatched. The CDR3 consists of 14 residues. The CDR3 coding sequence is TGCAGTACAAGACTAGCGGGAGTCCCAGATACGCAGTATTTT. Protein: CSTRLAGVPDTQYF.

This clonotype was observed at least ten times. The chain has TRBV10-3 and TRBJ2-1; D might be TRBD1 (7 bases). The germline V gene encodes CDR1 ENHRY and CDR2 SYGVKD. With 0 bases removed from V and 6 bases from J, the gap between germline ends came to 12 bases. The CDR3 consists of 15 residues. CDR3 nucleotides: TGTGCCATCAGTGAGTCGCGGGACAGTACCAATGAGCAGTTCTTC. This codes for CAISESRDSTNEQFF.

With regard to this clonotype: As the CDR3 is not closed by the conserved phenylalanine or tryptophan, this likely results from a read error. The chain couples TRBV20-1 to TRBJ1-6, with D possibly matching TRBD1 (5 bases). Trimming cost V 3 bases and J 10 bases, with 13 bases left between them. CDR1 is DFQATT and CDR2 is SNEGSKA in the germline V gene (reference sequence). The CDR3 has 13 amino acids. This chain's CDR3 is CSASEGRGSPLHL. CDR3 nucleotide sequence: TGCAGTGCTAGCGAGGGACGGGGCTCACCCCTCCACCTT.

This clonotype came up many times. The chain is built from TRBV9 and TRBJ2-3; 11 nucleotides agree with TRBD2. This CDR3 comprises 15 residues. Germline assignment: CDR1 SGDLS and CDR2 YYNGEE. After removal of 5 bases from V and 1 base from J, the junction contained 3 bases not matched to a gene. The CDR3 DNA sequence: TGTGCCAGCAGTGAACTAGCGGGGGGCACAGATACGCAGTATTTT. Amino acid sequence: CASSELAGGTDTQYF. Supplemented by reference TRBV9 and TRBJ2-3, the full variable domain reads DSGVTQTPKHLITATGQRVTLRCSPRSGDLSVYWYQQSLDQGLQFLIQYYNGEERAKGNILERFSAQQFPDLHSELNLSSLELGDSALYFCASSELAGGTDTQYFGPGTRLTVL.

Worth noting for this clonotype: The junction departs from germline at one end; a sequencing error may be responsible. The chain couples TRBV10-3 to TRBJ2-1; 8 bases align to TRBD2. Per the germline V gene, CDR1 is ENHRY and CDR2 is SYGVKD. The CDR3 is 16 residues long. CDR3 loop: CATSRGGGSSYDEQLF. CDR3 nucleotides: TGTGCCACCAGTCGGGGCGGGGGGTCCTCCTACGATGAGCAGCTCTTC.

For this clonotype: This may stem from a read error, because a much larger clone lies one nucleotide away. This chain connects TRBV5-1 to TRBJ1-3, with a tentative D call TRBD1 (5 bases). CDR3 length: 15 residues. V lost 3 bases and J 8 bases, leaving 18 bases between the germline ends. CDR1 and CDR2 from the germline V gene are SGHRS and YFSETQ. CDR3 in DNA: TGCGCCAGCAGCTCCGGAGAAGGGGTAGAGCACACCATATATTTT. Amino acids: CASSSGEGVEHTIYF.

There are many counts of this clonotype. CDR3 DNA sequence: TGTGCCAGCAGCCAAGGGGACAGGGGCTCACCCCTCCACTTT. Protein product: CASSQGDRGSPLHF. This sequence joins TRBV3-1 and TRBJ1-6, with TRBD1 matching 10 bases. J lost 10 bases, V lost 1 base, and 1 base had no gene match. This CDR3 has 14 residues. Looked up from germline, CDR1 is LGHDT and CDR2 is YNNKEL (reference sequence).

This chain uses TRBV19 with TRBJ2-7; TRBD2 is a possible D gene (6 bases). CDR1 is LNHDA and CDR2 is SQIVND in the germline V gene (reference sequence). Trimming took off 9 bases at V and 1 base at J, with 16 bases between the two ends. The CDR3 is 14 residues long. CDR3 loop: CASSLREISYEQYF. The CDR3 bases are TGTGCCAGCAGCTTACGGGAGATTTCCTACGAGCAGTACTTC. Full variable domain (missing parts from reference TRBV19 and TRBJ2-7): DGGITQSPKYLFRKEGQNVTLSCEQNLNHDAMYWYRQDPGQGLRLIYYSQIVNDFQKGDIAEGYSVSREKKESFPLTVTSAQKNPTAFYLCASSLREISYEQYFGPGTRLTVT.

This clonotype was counted ten times or more. This chain links TRBV12-3 or TRBV12-4 with TRBJ1-2, with 11 bases fitting TRBD1. The CDR3 covers 16 residues. V lost 2 bases and J lost 7; bases outside the gene matches: 9. Here the CDR3 DNA reads TGTGCCAGCAGTTTAACCCTCGCTGGGACAGGGGGTGGCTACACCTTC. It codes for CASSLTLAGTGGGYTF.

The CDR3 is CASTRLGEAPCNQPQHF. Here the CDR3 DNA reads TGTGCCAGCACGAGGTTGGGGGAGGCCCCTTGCAATCAGCCCCAGCATTTT. The gene calls are TRBV25-1 and TRBJ1-5, with D tentatively TRBD1 (5 bases). V dropped 7 bases and J dropped 2 bases, with 21 bases sitting between them. Per germline, CDR1 MGHDK and CDR2 SYGVNS. This CDR3 region has 17 residues. Supplemented by reference TRBV25-1 and TRBJ1-5, the full variable domain reads EADIYQTPRYLVIGTGKKITLECSQTMGHDKMYWYQQDPGMELHLIHYSYGVNSTEKGDLSSESTVSRIRTEHFPLTLESARPSHTSQYLCASTRLGEAPCNQPQHFGDGTRLSIL.

This chain links TRBV5-1 with TRBJ2-5; TRBD1 aligns across 7 bases. Germline V lookup: CDR1 SGHRS, CDR2 YFSETQ. The V segment lost 2 bases and the J segment 2 bases; nucleotides outside the gene matches: 9. The CDR3 covers 16 residues. CDR3 sequence: CASSFIWRQGQETQYF. The CDR3 DNA is TGCGCCAGCAGCTTCATTTGGAGACAGGGTCAAGAGACCCAGTACTTC.

This clonotype showed up just a few times. An end of the junction does not agree with germline; a read error may underlie this. The chain employs TRBV7-2 and TRBJ2-5; 8 nucleotides agree with TRBD1. Germline assignment: CDR1 SGHTA and CDR2 FQGNSA. CDR3 length: 14 residues. CDR3 region: CASSFGQGRGTLYF. The DNA for the CDR3 is TGTGCCAGCAGCTTTGGACAGGGAAGGGGGACCCTGTACTTC.

On this clonotype itself: A much larger clone differs by one base, so this may be a read error. This sequence joins TRBV11-3 and TRBJ2-7, with 10 bases matching TRBD2. Germline CDR1 is SGHNT and CDR2 is YENEEA. The J segment lost 5 bases and the V segment lost 1 base, leaving 5 bases of the junction unmatched. This CDR3 is built from 15 residues. Here the CDR3 reads CASSLGAGGRNEQYF. DNA of the CDR3: TGTGCCAGCAGCTTAGGAGCGGGGGGGCGGAACGAGCAGTACTTC.

The CDR3 here is CSAAPLSLGTGELFF. In nucleotides, the CDR3 is TGCAGTGCCGCCCCCTTGAGTTTGGGCACCGGGGAGCTGTTTTTT. V usage is TRBV20-1 and J usage is TRBJ2-2; D unclear. The CDR3 covers 15 residues. Trimming pared 6 bases from V and 4 bases from J, leaving 18 bases between. Per the germline V gene, CDR1 is DFQATT and CDR2 is SNEGSKA (reference sequence).

As concerns this clonotype: One base away lies a much larger clone, so this may be a sequencing read error. J is TRBJ1-5 and V is TRBV30; D not resolved. The germline V gene has CDR1 GTSNPN and CDR2 SVGIG (reference sequence). The CDR3 has 14 amino acids. As DNA, the CDR3 is TGTGCCTGGAGTACGGGGTTTAGCGATCAGCCCCAGCATTTT. Amino acids: CAWSTGFSDQPQHF.

V gene TRBV20-1 combines with J gene TRBJ2-7; 15 bases are shared with TRBD2. The CDR3 has 15 amino acids. Trimming cost V 5 bases and J 7 bases; bases outside gene matches: 9. Germline V gives CDR1 DFQATT, CDR2 SNEGSKA (reference sequence). The DNA for the CDR3 is TGCAGTGCTGGGAGGACTAGCGGGGGGGCAAGGGAGCAGTACTTC. Translation gives CSAGRTSGGAREQYF.

The sample holds many counts of this clonotype. The chain is built from TRBV20-1 and TRBJ1-1; TRBD1 agrees at 10 bases. Per the germline V gene, CDR1 is DFQATT and CDR2 is SNEGSKA (reference sequence). This CDR3 is built from 14 residues. The V and J ends lost 4 bases and 5 bases, in that order; junction bases with no gene match: 7. CDR3 sequence: CSAKTGGMETEAFF. The CDR3, as DNA: TGCAGTGCTAAGACAGGGGGCATGGAGACTGAAGCTTTCTTT.

The chain has TRBV11-2 and TRBJ1-1, with 9 positions matching TRBD1. Germline V gives CDR1 SGHAT, CDR2 FQNNGV. This CDR3 is built from 14 residues. The V and J ends lost 4 bases and 5 bases, in that order; junction bases with no gene match: 5. The CDR3 region is CASSSNRGRTEAFF. The CDR3 region has the DNA TGTGCCAGCAGCTCAAACAGGGGGCGGACTGAAGCTTTCTTT. The full variable domain, in which reference TRBV11-2 and TRBJ1-1 provide the parts outside the CDR3, is EAGVAQSPRYKIIEKRQSVAFWCNPISGHATLYWYQQILGQGPKLLIQFQNNGVVDDSQLPKDRFSAERLKGVDSTLKIQPAKLEDSAVYLCASSSNRGRTEAFFGQGTRLTVV.

This clonotype has at least ten counts. The junction departs from the called germline gene at one end, perhaps through a read error. The chain is built from TRBV4-3 and TRBJ1-2, with D unclear. From germline, CDR1 is LGHNA and CDR2 YSLEER. CDR3 length: 13 residues. CDR3 coding DNA: TGCGCCAGCAGCCAAGATTTGAAACTTCCGATTGGTTTC. Its protein is CASSQDLKLPIGF.

To note about this clonotype: A read error may account for a junction end that differs from germline. DNA of the CDR3: TGTGCCAGCAGCCCCGACAGGAACAATGAAGCTTTCTTT. Protein sequence: CASSPDRNNEAFF. The rearrangement uses TRBV4-2 and TRBJ1-1, with a tentative D call TRBD1 (6 bases). CDR3 length equals 13 residues. Germline V gene lookup returns CDR1 LGHNA and CDR2 YNFKEQ.

There are a few counts of this clonotype. V usage is TRBV10-3 and J usage is TRBJ1-2, with unresolved D. The V and J ends lost 0 bases and 0 bases respectively, with 2 bases between them. Germline-derived CDR1 and CDR2 are ENHRY and SYGVKD. The CDR3 sequence is 13 residues long. The CDR3 DNA reads TGTGCCATCAGTGAGTCGGCTAACTATGGCTACACCTTC. Translated: CAISESANYGYTF.

This clonotype was found many times. The chain is built from TRBV7-3 and TRBJ1-1; no clear D gene. The CDR3 covers 15 residues. Germline V gives CDR1 SGHTA, CDR2 FQGTGA. V shed 5 bases and J shed 4 bases, with 17 bases lying between them. The CDR3 sequence: CASSPEPSRITEAFF. CDR3 nucleotide sequence: TGTGCCAGCAGCCCCGAGCCGAGTAGGATCACTGAAGCTTTCTTT.

As to this clonotype: Its ends do not fully match the called genes, so a read error is possible. The gene calls are TRBV24-1 and TRBJ2-3; 12 bases fit TRBD2. The CDR3 is made up of 16 amino acids. The V gene's germline CDR1 is KGHDR and CDR2 SFDVKD. The CDR3 sequence: CATSDDLAGGPDAQYF. The DNA for the CDR3 is TGTGCCACCAGTGATGACCTAGCGGGGGGGCCAGATGCGCAGTACTTT.

The chain joins TRBV25-1 to TRBJ1-4; 7 bases match TRBD1. Germline-derived CDR1 and CDR2 are MGHDK and SYGVNS. CDR3 length equals 16 residues. J was trimmed by 6 bases and V by 8 bases; bases with no gene match: 15. In nucleotides, the CDR3 is TGTGCCAGCTCACCCGCCGGACAGGACAAACATGAAAAACTGTTTTTT. Protein: CASSPAGQDKHEKLFF.